Shown below are 3 T cell receptor beta chains from a single sample sequenced in a study of cytomegalovirus exposure and HLA in healthy donors. Amplification used 60 Vbeta primers and 13 Jbeta primers. Assay: immunoSEQ multiplex PCR; the TCRdb copy retains only in-frame clones and omits some. The sample has roughly 120,000 clones, 78% seen once. The sample was PBMCs. The receptors shown here come from a woman younger than 45 in good health and CMV-seronegative.

The chain links TRBV30 to TRBJ2-3; 7 nucleotides line up with TRBD2. V trimming: 5 bases; J trimming: 0 bases; junction bases outside the gene matches: 8. This CDR3 comprises 15 residues. CDR1 is GTSNPN and CDR2 is SVGIG in the germline V gene (reference sequence). The CDR3 DNA reads as TGTGCCTGGGCCTTGAGCGGGGCTAGCACAGATACGCAGTATTTT. Translation: CAWALSGASTDTQYF. The entire variable domain, with the rest obtained from reference TRBV30 and TRBJ2-3, is as follows: SQTIHQWPATLVQPVGSPLSLECTVEGTSNPNLYWYRQAAGRGLQLLFYSVGIGQISSEVPQNLSASRPQDRQFILSSKKLLLSDSGFYLCAWALSGASTDTQYFGPGTRLTVL.

The V call is TRBV5-1, the J call TRBJ2-1, with 9 bases that match TRBD2. The germline V gene encodes CDR1 SGHRS and CDR2 YFSETQ. The CDR3 totals 17 residues. Trimming removed 4 bases from V and 8 bases from J; junction bases left unmatched: 16. CDR3 in DNA: TGCGCCAGCAGCACCGGGCTCTGGCGGGGGGGTATGGATGAGCAGTTCTTC. This gives the protein CASSTGLWRGGMDEQFF.

This clone was observed a few times. This chain uses TRBV4-1 with TRBJ1-5, with 10 bases identical to TRBD1. Germline V gives CDR1 MGHRA, CDR2 YSYEKL. This CDR3 has 16 residues. V trimming: 3 bases; J trimming: 7 bases; junction bases outside the gene matches: 9. CDR3 DNA sequence: TGCGCCAGCAGCCATAGCAGGGACAGGGGTAGACAGCCCCAGCATTTT. This gives the protein CASSHSRDRGRQPQHF.